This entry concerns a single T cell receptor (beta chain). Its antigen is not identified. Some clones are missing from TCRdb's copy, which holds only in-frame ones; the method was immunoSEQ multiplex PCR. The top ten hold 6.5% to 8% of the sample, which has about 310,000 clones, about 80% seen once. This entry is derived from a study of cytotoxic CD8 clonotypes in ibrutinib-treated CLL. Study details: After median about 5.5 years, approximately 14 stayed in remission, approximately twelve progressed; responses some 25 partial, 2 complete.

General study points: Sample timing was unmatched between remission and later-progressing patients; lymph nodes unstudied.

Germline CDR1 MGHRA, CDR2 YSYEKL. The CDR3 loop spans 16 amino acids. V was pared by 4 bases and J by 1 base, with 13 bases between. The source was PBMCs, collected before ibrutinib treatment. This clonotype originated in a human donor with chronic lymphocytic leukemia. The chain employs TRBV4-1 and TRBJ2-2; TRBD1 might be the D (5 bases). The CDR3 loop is CASSLAGHENTGELFF. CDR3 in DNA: TGCGCCAGCAGCCTCGCCGGACATGAGAACACCGGGGAGCTGTTTTTT.